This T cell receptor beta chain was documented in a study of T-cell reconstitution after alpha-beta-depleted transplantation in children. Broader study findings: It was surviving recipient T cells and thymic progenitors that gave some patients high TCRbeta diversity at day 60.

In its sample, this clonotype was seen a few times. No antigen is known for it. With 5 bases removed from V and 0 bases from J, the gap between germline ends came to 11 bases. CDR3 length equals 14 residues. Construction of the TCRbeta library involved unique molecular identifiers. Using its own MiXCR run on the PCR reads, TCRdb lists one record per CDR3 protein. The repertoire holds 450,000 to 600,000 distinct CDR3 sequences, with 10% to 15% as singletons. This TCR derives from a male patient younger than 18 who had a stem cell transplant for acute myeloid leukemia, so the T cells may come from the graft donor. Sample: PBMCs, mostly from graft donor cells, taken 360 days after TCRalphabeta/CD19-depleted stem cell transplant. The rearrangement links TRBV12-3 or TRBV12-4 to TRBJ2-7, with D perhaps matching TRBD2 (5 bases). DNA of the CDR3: TGTGCCAGCAGTCATGGACTTAGCTCCTACGAGCAGTACTTC. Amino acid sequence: CASSHGLSSYEQYF.